The T cell receptor (beta chain) described here comes from a study of T cell repertoires in cytomegalovirus infection. The overall study: From public TCR beta signatures came an indication of both CMV infection and matching HLA type.

MiXCR was run by TCRdb on the reads, yielding one entry per CDR3 protein. The sample has 550,000 to 850,000 distinct CDR3 sequences, around 30% seen once. V lost 6 bases and J lost 5; bases outside the gene matches: 7. Germline loops: CDR1 DFQATT, CDR2 SNEGSKA (reference sequence). CDR3 size: 13 residues. Remarks on this clonotype: The antigen remains undetermined.

The sequences come from cultured PBMCs, collected from culture after CMV antigen stimulation. The receptor comes from a human donor in good health (CMV status not recorded). Some clones in this sample may be carry-over from other donors' samples. The rearrangement uses TRBV20-1 and TRBJ2-7, with TRBD1 matching 10 bases. CDR3 amino acids: CSASDRGLDEQYF. DNA of the CDR3: TGCAGTGCCTCAGACAGGGGGCTTGACGAGCAGTACTTC.